A single T cell receptor beta chain is shown here with its context. Produced via immunoSEQ multiplex PCR; TCRdb's table is partial and in-frame only. Here the sample spans 50,000 to 65,000 clones, approximately 78% being singletons. The data were taken from a study of a mutant IDH1 vaccine in newly diagnosed glioma. The overall study: Patients had received radiotherapy, temozolomide, or both previously, most receiving both.

V gave up 2 bases and J gave up 8 bases, with 17 bases separating them. The CDR3 spans 16 residues. Looked up from germline, CDR1 is SGHNT and CDR2 is YYREEE (reference sequence). Time point described: baseline, week 1 (first vaccination visit). Treatment denoted: pre-vaccination baseline after standard-of-care therapy. This sequence originates from a man aged 18 to 29 with glioma. The chain recombines TRBV5-4 with TRBJ1-6, with TRBD1 as a possible D gene (5 bases). The source was PBMCs, collected from a glioma patient treated with radiotherapy, temozolomide or both. The CDR3 DNA is TGTGCCAGCAGCTTAGGAGGCACCGGGGGGGATTCACCCCTCCACTTT. As protein: CASSLGGTGGDSPLHF. Combining the CDR3 with reference TRBV5-4 and TRBJ1-6 gives the whole variable domain ETGVTQSPTHLIKTRGQQVTLRCSSQSGHNTVSWYQQALGQGPQFIFQYYREEENGRGNFPPRFSGLQFPNYSSELNVNALELDDSALYLCASSLGGTGGDSPLHFGNGTRLTVT.